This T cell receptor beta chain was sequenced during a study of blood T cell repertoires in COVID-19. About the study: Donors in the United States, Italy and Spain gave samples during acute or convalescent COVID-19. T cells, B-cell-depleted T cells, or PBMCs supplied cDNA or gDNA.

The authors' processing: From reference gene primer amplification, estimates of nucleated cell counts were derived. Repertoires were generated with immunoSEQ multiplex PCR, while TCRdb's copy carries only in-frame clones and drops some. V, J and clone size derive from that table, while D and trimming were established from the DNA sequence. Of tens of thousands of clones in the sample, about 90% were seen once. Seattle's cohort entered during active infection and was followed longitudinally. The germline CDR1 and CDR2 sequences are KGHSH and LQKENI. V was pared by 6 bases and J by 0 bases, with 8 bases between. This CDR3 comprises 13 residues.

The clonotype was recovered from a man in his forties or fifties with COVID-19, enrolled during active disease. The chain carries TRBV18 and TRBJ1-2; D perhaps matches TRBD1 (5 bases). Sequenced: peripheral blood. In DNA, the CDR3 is TGTGCCAGCTCCCGGGACTCTAACTATGGCTACACCTTC. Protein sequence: CASSRDSNYGYTF. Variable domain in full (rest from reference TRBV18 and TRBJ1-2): NAGVMQNPRHLVRRRGQEARLRCSPMKGHSHVYWYRQLPEEGLKFMVYLQKENIIDESGMPKERFSAEFPKEGPSILRIQQVVRGDSAAYFCASSRDSNYGYTFGSGTRLTVV.